This T cell receptor beta chain was sequenced in a study of shared clonotypes between healthy human individuals (dated by TCRdb to 2018 to 2020). With respect to the entire study: The cohort comprised two women and a few men aged 18 to 49 years. Between about 0.85 and 9.5 billion PBMCs per donor were obtained by leukapheresis. For each donor, CD4 naive and CD4 memory were each run on three plates, CD8 naive on two plates, and CD8 memory on one plate. Different laboratories and diverse techniques were used to prepare libraries and sequence TCR repertoires, to increase sequencing depth and limit assay-specific biases. To estimate repertoire size and how much clonotypes are shared between individuals, the study performed deep sequencing of blood TCR repertoires from about five healthy adults.

Study-wide conclusions, independent of this receptor: The genetic and exposure-history diversity represented was limited by the small number of donors. Pairwise subsampling led to the expectation that sequencing depth would affect the degree of clonotype sharing among donors. Compared with non-shared clonotypes, the clonotypes found in all four sorted-subset donors had higher generation probabilities. About 5% of naive CD4, roughly 3.6% of naive CD8, 2% to 2.5% of memory CD4, and about 0.4% of memory CD8 clonotypes were shared across several donors. Rarefaction of sorted-subset datasets indicated incomplete sequencing despite the large sequencing depth. Estimated clonotype richness was generally larger for naive than for memory subsets. Sampling was limited to blood, and TCR repertoires in tissue likely differ from TCR repertoires in blood.

Using the deep immunoSEQ assay, multiplex PCR amplified TCR CDR3 regions from genomic DNA. Genomic DNA extracted from each cell subset was distributed evenly over all wells of several immunoSEQ 96-well plates, and each plate served as one replicate. Each replicate PCR for sorted subsets received about 220 ng genomic DNA, equal to 28,000 or so T cell genomes. The purified libraries were quantified using a Qubit 3.0 fluorometer, sized with a Bioanalyzer 2100, and then quantified again using the KAPA Library Quantification kit. A separate single-read 150-cycle Illumina NextSeq 550 flow cell was used to sequence each immunoSEQ 96-well plate. The study's own analysis went as follows. Because only junctional sequences without quality scores were contained in the immunoSEQ output, filtering matching that applied to full-length reads could not be performed. Sequences were annotated with PyIR, a Python wrapper for IgBLAST v1.9, and V/J genes and CDR3 were assigned using IMGT germline references. Reads were removed for weak V/J assignments (E-value above 1e-6), missing CDR3, stop codons, out-of-frame junctions, or ambiguous translated residues. A V3J clonotype was defined by an identical inferred V gene, J gene, and CDR3 amino acid sequence. To compute the percentage overlap between repertoires, the number of shared unique clonotypes was divided by the size of the smaller repertoire. Three approaches were used to assess repertoire richness: RTK rarefaction, the Chao1 estimator, and Recon v2.1 estimates of unobserved clonotypes. Generation probabilities for all TCRbeta clonotypes obtained by the gDNA method from four donors were computed using OLGA. Sourced from immuneACCESS, this table was stored by TCRdb with only in-frame sequences that have V and J called. A share of the clones is absent; for the studies checked, an unresolved V gene accounts for under half, and the remainder has no known explanation. V and J calls and clone size are given by that table; D and trimming were obtained from the DNA. The sample data list about 2 million clones, and around 96% of these were observed just once. 1.2% of the sample comes from the top ten.

This clone was recorded once. Its antigen target is currently unknown. Base qualities are missing; no much larger clone stands one base away. For the CD8 naive samples, CD45RO-negative cells were positively selected for CCR7, yielding a CD45RA+CCR7+ population from which TemRA cells were excluded. The donors were healthy, HIV-negative adults who had no recently reported acute infections or vaccinations. Only Caucasian adults living in Nashville, Tennessee, USA were represented among the donors. After blood collection by leukapheresis, PBMCs were isolated using Ficoll-Histopaque density gradient centrifugation and then cryopreserved in the vapor phase of liquid nitrogen. Purity and quantity of every magnetically sorted T cell population were checked by analytical flow cytometry. Genomic DNA was isolated from every sorted fraction and measured by UV absorbance on a Nanodrop 2000c. According to the germline V gene (reference sequence), CDR1 reads PRHDT and CDR2 reads FYEKMQ. Trimming removed 4 bases from V and 0 bases from J; the gene matches leave 6 bases unexplained. CDR3 length: 15 amino acids, cysteine to phenylalanine. The read is trimmed to its CDR3 DNA, 45 bases read in frame from base 1.

The sequencing input was naive CD8+ T cells sorted from blood. The intended sense of this specimen's cell subset or site label: CD45RA+CCR7+. The TCR originated in a man between 18 and 35 years old in good health. The chain couples TRBV13 to TRBJ2-7; TRBD1 aligns with 7 central bases. The nucleotide sequence is given as TGTGCCAGCAGCTCTTCCGGGACAGTCTCCTACGAGCAGTACTTC. This encodes CASSSSGTVSYEQYF.